This entry lists 23 T cell receptor beta chains sequenced from one sample in a study of blood T cells in healthy people across ages. A second PCR, run for roughly 7 to 12 cycles, used a sample-barcoded 5' primer plus a J-beta primer mix. TCRdb re-derived calls from the 5' RACE reads in MiXCR, one entry per CDR3 protein. This sample has roughly 560,000 distinct CDR3 sequences, with about 24% found just once. This same sample was also taken into another study, of T cells of mothers and their children.

Material: blood. The receptor source for this set is a boy between 10 and 17 years old in good health.

Many counts were recorded for this clonotype. The chain is built from TRBV29-1 and TRBJ2-5; D remains unclear. The CDR3 has 11 amino acids. Germline V gene sequence: CDR1 SQVTM, CDR2 ANQGSEA. The V end was cut by 3 bases, the J end by 5 bases, with 7 bases between. The CDR3 loop is CSVELWETQYF. The CDR3 DNA reads TGCAGCGTTGAGCTGTGGGAGACCCAGTACTTC. The whole variable domain, filled in from reference TRBV29-1 and TRBJ2-5, reads SAVISQKPSRDICQRGTSLTIQCQVDSQVTMMFWYRQQPGQSLTLIATANQGSEATYESGFVIDKFPISRPNLTFSTLTVSNMSPEDSSIYLCSVELWETQYFGPGTRLLVL.

This clonotype turned up a few times. Compared with germline, one end of the junction differs, possibly owing to a read error. This chain joins TRBV29-1 and TRBJ2-7; D ambiguous. CDR1 is SQVTM and CDR2 is ANQGSEA in the germline V gene. The CDR3 is made up of 13 amino acids. The CDR3 loop reads CSVEDVQSYEQCF. Here the CDR3 DNA reads TGCAGCGTTGAAGATGTGCAGTCCTACGAGCAGTGCTTC.

The V and J genes are TRBV6-5 and TRBJ2-7; 7 bases are shared with TRBD1. Germline V gene sequence: CDR1 MNHEY, CDR2 SVGAGI. V lost 1 base, J lost 2 bases, and 8 bases stayed unmatched. The CDR3 consists of 16 residues. In DNA, the CDR3 is TGTGCCAGCAGTTACTTTTCAGGGGACAGAACCTACGAGCAGTACTTC. It is translated as CASSYFSGDRTYEQYF.

Points on this clonotype: Its ends do not fully match the called genes, so a read error is possible. V usage is TRBV28 and J usage is TRBJ2-5; TRBD2 is a possible D gene (6 bases). This CDR3 has 11 residues. Germline lookup yields CDR1 MDHEN and CDR2 SYDVKM. As DNA, the CDR3 is TGTGCCGGCAGTTTTTCGCGGGGCCAGTACTTC. It codes for CAGSFSRGQYF.

On this clonotype itself: The conserved phenylalanine or tryptophan normally closing the CDR3 is absent here, so this likely arose from a read error. This rearrangement joins TRBV20-1 to TRBJ2-7; 13 bases are a match to TRBD2. CDR1 is DFQATT and CDR2 is SNEGSKA in the germline V gene (reference sequence). CDR3 length equals 15 residues. Losses at the gene ends were 0 bases for V and 2 bases for J; bases not matched to a gene: 1. The CDR3 region is CSAREGTSGTYEQYL. CDR3 bases: TGCAGTGCTAGAGAAGGGACTAGCGGGACCTACGAGCAGTACCTC.

The sample holds many counts of this clonotype. The chain links TRBV7-9 to TRBJ2-5, with D possibly matching TRBD1 (6 bases). Germline V lookup: CDR1 SEHNR, CDR2 FQNEAQ (reference sequence). The CDR3 loop spans 12 amino acids. Trimming cost V 5 bases and J 13 bases, with 17 bases left between them. The CDR3 protein is CASSLRDKPRYF. CDR3 sequence (DNA): TGTGCCAGCAGCCTCCGGGACAAGCCGAGGTACTTC.

This clonotype was detected only a few times. The rearrangement links TRBV6-5 to TRBJ2-5; 10 bases are shared with TRBD1. There are 16 residues in the CDR3. Trimming at V came to 0 bases and at J to 2 bases, leaving 3 bases not matched to a gene. Germline V gene sequence: CDR1 MNHEY, CDR2 SVGAGI. The CDR3 bases are TGTGCCAGCAGTTACTCCGGGACAGGGGAGCAAGAGACCCAGTACTTC. Translating it yields CASSYSGTGEQETQYF.

This rearrangement joins TRBV28 to TRBJ2-5, with a possible D match to TRBD1 (6 bases). Germline V lookup: CDR1 MDHEN, CDR2 SYDVKM. V was pared by 6 bases and J by 9 bases, with 17 bases between. CDR3 length: 13 residues. This chain's CDR3 is CASRQGPPESQYF. The CDR3 region has the DNA TGTGCCAGCAGACAGGGCCCCCCGGAGTCCCAGTACTTC.

In its sample, this clonotype was seen a few times. This rearrangement joins TRBV7-9 to TRBJ2-1; D perhaps matches TRBD2 (6 bases). V lost 1 base, J lost 3 bases, and 10 bases lay in between. CDR1 is SEHNR and CDR2 is FQNEAQ in the germline V gene (reference sequence). This CDR3 has 15 residues. CDR3: CASSLGRGHYNEQFF. For the CDR3, the DNA is TGTGCCAGCAGCTTAGGGCGGGGCCACTACAATGAGCAGTTCTTC.

The chain carries TRBV5-8 and TRBJ2-1; 8 bases map to TRBD2. The length of the CDR3 is 17 residues. Germline V CDR1 and CDR2: SGHTS, YDEGEE. J gave up 8 bases and V 1 base, and 14 bases lay outside the gene matches. CDR3: CASSLWLVVAGWDEQFF. DNA of the CDR3: TGTGCCAGCAGCTTGTGGCTGGTGGTAGCGGGGTGGGATGAGCAGTTCTTC.

A remark on this clonotype: A junction boundary mismatches the germline segment, possibly from a read error. The V and J genes are TRBV4-3 and TRBJ2-6; possibly TRBD1 for D (5 bases). Germline V gene lookup returns CDR1 LGHNA and CDR2 YSLEER. The CDR3 runs to 16 residues. CDR3 coding DNA: TGCACCAGCAGCCAAGATCAGAGCTCTGGGGCCAACGTCCCGACTTTC. It yields the protein CTSSQDQSSGANVPTF.

The J gene is TRBJ2-3, the V gene TRBV10-3, with 10 nucleotides matching TRBD2. This CDR3 has 17 residues. V lost 3 bases and J lost 2; bases outside the gene matches: 8. CDR1 and CDR2 (germline): ENHRY, SYGVKD. CDR3: CAISEIEREGFTDTQYF. DNA for the CDR3: TGTGCCATCAGTGAAATCGAGCGGGAGGGATTCACAGATACGCAGTATTTT.

Ten or more counts support this clonotype. The rearrangement joins TRBV28 to TRBJ1-4, with 7 bases lining up with TRBD1. Looked up from germline, CDR1 is MDHEN and CDR2 is SYDVKM. The CDR3 extends over 15 amino acids. V dropped 8 bases and J dropped 7; count of bases not matched to a gene: 13. The chain's CDR3 is CASLYKGAGREKLFF. DNA for the CDR3: TGTGCCAGCTTGTACAAGGGGGCAGGACGTGAAAAACTGTTTTTT.

The chain employs TRBV11-2 and TRBJ2-5; perhaps TRBD2 as D (6 bases). The J call is doubtful: the DNA matches TRBJ2-7 better. Germline assignment: CDR1 SGHAT and CDR2 FQNNGV. The CDR3 has 15 amino acids. CDR3 loop: CASSLASGLSSEQYF. The CDR3, as DNA: TGTGCCAGCAGCTTAGCTTCGGGACTCTCGAGCGAGCAGTACTTC.

This clonotype was found a few times. The chain recombines TRBV6-5 with TRBJ1-5; maybe TRBD1 (6 bases). V lost 6 bases to trimming and J lost 2 bases, with 14 bases between them. Germline-derived CDR1 and CDR2 are MNHEY and SVGAGI. The length of the CDR3 is 15 residues. CDR3 protein: CASSSRGGGNQPQHF. The CDR3 DNA is TGTGCCAGCAGCAGCAGGGGAGGTGGCAATCAGCCCCAGCATTTT.

This clonotype was found a few times. For the CDR3, the DNA is TGTGCCAACACAAGGGAGGTTACGGGTGAGCAGTTCTTC. This translates into CANTREVTGEQFF. The chain joins TRBV2 to TRBJ2-5; maybe TRBD2 (6 bases). The DNA matches TRBJ2-1 better at its end, which makes the J call doubtful. Germline CDR1 and CDR2: SNHLY and FYNNEI. The CDR3 is 13 residues long.

The chain carries TRBV7-9 and TRBJ2-7; D uncertain. From germline, CDR1 is SEHNR and CDR2 FQNEAQ (reference sequence). Trimming took off 6 bases at V and 1 base at J, with 13 bases between the two ends. The CDR3 is 14 residues long. The CDR3: CASSPLSGSYEQYF. DNA of the CDR3: TGTGCCAGCAGTCCCCTAAGTGGGTCCTACGAGCAGTACTTC.

As for this clonotype: A read error may produce the germline difference seen at one junction end. This chain joins TRBV6-6 and TRBJ2-5, with a possible D match to TRBD1 (6 bases). The CDR3 runs 16 residues. Germline loops: CDR1 MNHNY, CDR2 SVGAGI (reference sequence). The CDR3 DNA follows: TGTGCCAGCAGTTACTCGAACCCGGACAGCCTGGGGACCCAGCACTTC. Protein: CASSYSNPDSLGTQHF.

This sequence joins TRBV5-4 and TRBJ2-1, with D tentatively TRBD1 (6 bases). The length of the CDR3 is 14 residues. The germline V gene has CDR1 SGHNT and CDR2 YYREEE (reference sequence). V lost 4 bases, J lost 8 bases, and 16 bases lay in between. CDR3 sequence: CASSHGQLVDEQFF. The CDR3 DNA follows: TGTGCCAGCAGCCACGGACAGTTAGTAGATGAGCAGTTCTTC.

Notes on this clonotype: A much larger clone is a single base away; this may be a read error. This chain links TRBV7-2 with TRBJ2-1, with D possibly matching TRBD2 (5 bases). In germline, CDR1 is SGHTA, CDR2 FQGNSA. The CDR3 extends over 15 amino acids. CDR3 residues: CASSSLGSSYNQQFF. The CDR3 DNA follows: TGTGCCAGCAGCTCCTTAGGGAGCTCCTACAATCAGCAGTTCTTC.

Regarding this clonotype: The CDR3 carries no conserved terminal phenylalanine or tryptophan, so it likely arises from a read error. The CDR3 reads CASISPGATNEKLFD. The CDR3 DNA reads as TGTGCCAGCATTTCGCCAGGGGCAACTAATGAAAAACTGTTTGAT. J is TRBJ1-4 and V is TRBV6-9, with D perhaps TRBD1 (6 bases). Trimming took 7 bases from V and 0 from J, leaving 12 bases between them. The CDR3 has 15 amino acids. Germline assignment: CDR1 MNHGY and CDR2 SVAAGI.

V and J are TRBV20-1 and TRBJ2-7; D possibly uses TRBD1 or TRBD2 (5 bases each). V lost 2 bases and J lost 4, with 21 bases in between. CDR1 is DFQATT, CDR2 SNEGSKA, per germline (reference sequence). The CDR3 is made up of 16 amino acids. In DNA, the CDR3 is TGCAGTGCTAGACCGCCCTCCACGGACACGGGATACGAGCAGTACTTC. Protein sequence: CSARPPSTDTGYEQYF.

This clonotype was detected a few times. The chain uses TRBV4-1 and TRBJ2-5, with D maybe TRBD1 (5 bases). CDR3 length: 15 amino acids. Germline CDR1 and CDR2: MGHRA and YSYEKL. V was pared by 0 bases and J by 2 bases, with 10 bases between. CDR3 sequence: CASSQESGRQETQYF. The CDR3 DNA follows: TGCGCCAGCAGCCAAGAGTCAGGGCGGCAAGAGACCCAGTACTTC.